Listed below are T cell receptor beta chains from one sample, sequenced in a study of shared clonotypes between healthy human individuals. Sequencing was performed with immunoSEQ multiplex PCR; in TCRdb, only in-frame clones are kept and a portion is missing. The sample records 2 million to 2.5 million clones, approximately 93% being singletons. The sample was naive CD4+ T cells from PBMCs. Receptors were obtained from a man aged 18-30 years in good health. Some clones in this sample may be carry-over from other donors' samples. Each CDR3 is given with its conserved first and last residue. Fields, in order: D gene, clone size, V gene, J gene, CDR3 DNA, CDR3 protein. The D gene is left open where the match is weak. Rows give clone size only sometimes, using once, few, many, or a class for an expanded clone.

>-|-|TRBV28|TRBJ2-1
TGTGCCAGCTGCCCGCACGTGATCAGGTCTGATGAGCAGTTCTTC
CASCPHVIRSDEQFF
>-|-|TRBV11-2|TRBJ2-2
TGTGCCAGCAGCGTCCTATCGGGGGGCGGAACCGGGGAGCTGTTTTTT
CASSVLSGGGTGELFF
>TRBD2|-|TRBV5-6|TRBJ2-7
TGTGCCAGCAGCTTGGGGCGGGGGAGCGAGCAGTACTTC
CASSLGRGSEQYF
>TRBD1|-|TRBV7-3|TRBJ2-2
TGTGCCAGCAGCCACGGACAGGGGCCCGGGGAGCTGTTTTTT
CASSHGQGPGELFF
>-|-|TRBV2|TRBJ1-4
TGTGCCAGCAGTGAAAGTCAGGCTCGGAGTGAAAAACTGTTTTTT
CASSESQARSEKLFF
>-|-|TRBV6-1|TRBJ1-3
TGTGCCAGCAGTATCGACTCTGGAAACACCATATATTTT
CASSIDSGNTIYF
>-|-|TRBV27|TRBJ2-7
TGTGCCAGCAGTTTAATCAGGGCCGGCTCCTACGAGCAGTACTTC
CASSLIRAGSYEQYF
>TRBD2|once|TRBV7-3|TRBJ2-1
TGTGCCAGCAGCTTATCCGGGAGGGACTACAATGAGCAGTTCTTC
CASSLSGRDYNEQFF
>-|-|TRBV12-2|TRBJ2-5
TGTGCAAGTCGCTTAGGGCCGGGACAGGGAATGGAGACCCAGTACTTC
CASRLGPGQGMETQYF
>-|once|TRBV29-1|TRBJ1-3
TGCAGCGTTCTTGGGGATCGGGCGAGTGGAAACACCATATATTTT
CSVLGDRASGNTIYF
>TRBD1|-|TRBV28|TRBJ1-2
TGTGCCAGCAGTTTATTTTCCCCGGGACAGGGGGGCTATGGCTACACCTTC
CASSLFSPGQGGYGYTF
>TRBD1|-|TRBV5-1|TRBJ2-1
TGCGCCAGCAGCCTCCAGACAGGGGCCTACAATGAGCAGTTCTTC
CASSLQTGAYNEQFF
>-|-|TRBV6-5|TRBJ2-7
TGTGCCAGCAGTTACTTGGGATCACAGTACTTC
CASSYLGSQYF
>-|-|TRBV6-6|TRBJ2-7
TGTGCCAGCGGATTGGCGGACACGTCCTACGAGCAGTACTTC
CASGLADTSYEQYF
>TRBD2|-|TRBV6-4|TRBJ2-1
TGTGCCAGCAGTGACGAGGCTAGCGGGAGCAATGAGCAGTTCTTC
CASSDEASGSNEQFF
>TRBD2|-|TRBV11-2|TRBJ2-3
TGTGCCAGCAGCCGTAGCGGGACTTATACAGATACGCAGTATTTT
CASSRSGTYTDTQYF
>TRBD1|-|TRBV27|TRBJ1-5
TGTGCCAGCAGACCACTGGGACAGGGGTATCAGCCCCAGCATTTT
CASRPLGQGYQPQHF
>TRBD1|-|TRBV28|TRBJ1-3
TGTGCCAGCAGTCCCTTCACAGGGGGAGGAAACACCATATATTTT
CASSPFTGGGNTIYF
>TRBD1|few|TRBV2|TRBJ2-2
TGTGCCAGCAGTGATCAGGGGGACACCGGGGAGCTGTTTTTT
CASSDQGDTGELFF
>TRBD2|-|TRBV18|TRBJ2-2
TGTGCCAGCTCACCACCGGGAGGGTCGAACACCGGGGAGCTGTTTTTT
CASSPPGGSNTGELFF
>TRBD2|-|TRBV4-2|TRBJ2-3
TGTGCCAGCAGCCAAGACGACACTAGCGGGAGTCCAGATACGCAGTATTTT
CASSQDDTSGSPDTQYF
>TRBD2|-|TRBV29-1|TRBJ2-1
TGCAGCGTTGAGTACCTAGCGGCGAGCTCCTACAATGAGCAGTTCTTC
CSVEYLAASSYNEQFF
>-|-|TRBV10-3|TRBJ1-1
TGTGCCATCAGTGACTTCGATGTAGGTAGCGAAGCTTTCTTT
CAISDFDVGSEAFF
>-|-|TRBV28|TRBJ2-7
TGTGCCAGCAACCCGAATTGGGCAGGGACCTACGAGCAGTACTTC
CASNPNWAGTYEQYF
>-|-|TRBV6-5|TRBJ1-5
TGTGCCAGCAGTTACAGTTTTAGCAATCAGCCCCAGCATTTT
CASSYSFSNQPQHF
>-|once|TRBV10-3|TRBJ1-4
TGTGCCATCAGTGGGAGCGTCCCAGGGGCCCCTGGGTTTTGGATGTTTTTT
CAISGSVPGAPGFWMFF
>-|-|TRBV6-5|TRBJ2-7
TGTGCCAGCAGTTACTCGAGGCACTACGAGCAGTACTTC
CASSYSRHYEQYF
>-|-|TRBV4-1|TRBJ1-3
TGCGCCAGCAGCCAAGATCGGGGACGCGGGAGGCTTTCTGGAAACACCATATATTTT
CASSQDRGRGRLSGNTIYF
>-|once|TRBV11-3|TRBJ2-1
TGTGCCAGCAGCTCCACGACGATCAATGAGCAGTTCTTC
CASSSTTINEQFF